Below are 31 T cell receptor beta chains sequenced from a single sample in a study of blood T cell repertoires in COVID-19. Generated by immunoSEQ multiplex PCR, the TCRdb table keeps only in-frame clones and is missing some. Found here are some 130,000 clones, roughly two thirds of them singletons; the top ten hold under 2.5%. Material: peripheral blood. The receptor source for this set is a woman in her 70s with acute or convalescent COVID-19.

J is TRBJ1-2 and V is TRBV6-5; D is undetermined. The CDR3 extends over 13 amino acids. Germline V gene lookup returns CDR1 MNHEY and CDR2 SVGAGI. Trimming removed 7 bases from V and 2 bases from J, with 11 bases in between. The CDR3 loop is CASTAGGNYGYTF. DNA of the CDR3: TGTGCCAGCACAGCGGGAGGGAACTATGGCTACACCTTC.

The chain recombines TRBV30 with TRBJ2-2; tentatively, D is TRBD1 or TRBD2 (5 bases each). Germline CDR1 and CDR2: GTSNPN and SVGIG (reference sequence). This CDR3 is 12 amino acids long. V was trimmed by 7 bases and J by 5 bases, leaving 11 bases between them. The DNA of the CDR3 is TGTGCCTCGAGAGGGGAAACCGGGGAGCTGTTTTTT. This sequence encodes CASRGETGELFF.

This chain connects TRBV5-1 to TRBJ2-5, with TRBD1 matching 8 bases. The germline gives CDR1 SGHRS, CDR2 YFSETQ. The CDR3 runs 14 residues. V shed 4 bases and J 4 bases; nucleotides not matched to a gene: 6. For the CDR3, the DNA is TGCGCCAGCAGCACTGGGACAGGCGGAGAGACCCAGTACTTC. Translation gives CASSTGTGGETQYF.

With regard to this clone: Since a much larger clone is just one base distant, this may be a read error. This chain uses TRBV13 with TRBJ2-7, with D unclear. Germline lookup yields CDR1 PRHDT and CDR2 FYEKMQ (reference sequence). This CDR3 region has 11 residues. The V and J ends lost 4 bases and 2 bases respectively, with 3 bases between them. CDR3 sequence: CASSSAYEQYF. CDR3 sequence (DNA): TGTGCCAGCAGCTCCGCCTACGAGCAGTACTTC. Variable domain in full (rest from reference TRBV13 and TRBJ2-7): AAGVIQSPRHLIKEKRETATLKCYPIPRHDTVYWYQQGPGQDPQFLISFYEKMQSDKGSIPDRFSAQQFSDYHSELNMSSLELGDSALYFCASSSAYEQYFGPGTRLTVT.

The V call is TRBV2, the J call TRBJ2-7; 10 nucleotides line up with TRBD1. V shed 7 bases, J shed 2 bases, and the junction held 2 bases outside the gene matches. Germline-derived CDR1 and CDR2 are SNHLY and FYNNEI. The CDR3 extends over 13 amino acids. The chain's CDR3 is CASTGTGAYEQYF. CDR3 in DNA: TGTGCCAGCACGGGGACAGGGGCCTACGAGCAGTACTTC.

This clone was counted a single time. The genes are TRBV5-5 and TRBJ1-1; 9 positions match TRBD1. The J segment lost 6 bases and the V segment lost 1 base, leaving 7 bases of the junction unmatched. The CDR3 runs to 15 residues. Germline values: CDR1 SGHKS, CDR2 YYEKEE (reference sequence). This chain's CDR3 is CASSLRTGGSSEAFF. CDR3 DNA sequence: TGTGCCAGCAGCTTGAGAACAGGGGGCTCGTCTGAAGCTTTCTTT.

This clone occurred once. The V gene is TRBV2, the J gene TRBJ1-4, with 12 nucleotides matching TRBD1. V was clipped by 1 base and J by 8 bases; unmatched bases: 2. CDR1 is SNHLY and CDR2 is FYNNEI in the germline V gene. CDR3 length equals 15 residues. CDR3 sequence reads: CASSEVGTGGEKLFF. In nucleotides, the CDR3 is TGTGCCAGCAGTGAAGTTGGGACAGGGGGCGAAAAACTGTTTTTT.

The V call is TRBV2, the J call TRBJ1-2, with D perhaps matching TRBD1 (5 bases). The CDR3 covers 13 residues. Germline loops: CDR1 SNHLY, CDR2 FYNNEI. Trimming took off 2 bases at V and 4 bases at J, with 8 bases between the two ends. CDR3 DNA sequence: TGTGCCAGCAGTGAATACAGGTCCTATGGCTACACCTTC. Protein: CASSEYRSYGYTF.

The CDR3 spells CASSEQKQETQYF. The CDR3 nucleotides are TGTGCCAGCAGTGAACAGAAGCAAGAGACCCAGTACTTC. The chain links TRBV2 to TRBJ2-5; no firm D call. The CDR3 covers 13 residues. V lost 2 bases to trimming and J lost 2 bases, with 6 bases between them. In germline, CDR1 is SNHLY, CDR2 FYNNEI.

V is TRBV6-1 and J is TRBJ2-7; 7 bases map to TRBD1. The V segment lost 3 bases and the J segment 2 bases; nucleotides outside the gene matches: 4. The CDR3 is 14 amino acids. CDR1 is MNHNS and CDR2 is SASEGT in the germline V gene. CDR3 region: CASSERQGAYEQYF. The CDR3 DNA follows: TGTGCCAGCAGTGAGAGGCAGGGGGCCTACGAGCAGTACTTC.

The rearrangement uses TRBV29-1 and TRBJ2-2; 10 bases are a match to TRBD1. V was pared by 5 bases and J by 6 bases, with 6 bases of the junction left unmatched. CDR3 length equals 14 residues. The V gene's germline CDR1 is SQVTM and CDR2 ANQGSEA. CDR3 bases: TGCAGCGTTTGGACAGGGGGGGGCCCCGGGGAGCTGTTTTTT. Translation: CSVWTGGGPGELFF.

This clone was observed once. The gene calls are TRBV5-8 and TRBJ2-5; 7 positions match TRBD2. The V segment lost 4 bases and the J segment 7 bases; nucleotides outside the gene matches: 4. Germline CDR1 and CDR2: SGHTS and YDEGEE. The length of the CDR3 is 12 residues. DNA of the CDR3: TGTGCCAGCAGCCGCTGGGGGGGGACCCAGTACTTC. It encodes CASSRWGGTQYF.

This chain joins TRBV28 and TRBJ1-6; no clear D gene. Germline loops: CDR1 MDHEN, CDR2 SYDVKM. V was pared by 9 bases and J by 7 bases, with 19 bases between. CDR3 length: 15 amino acids. The CDR3 is CASQRTRLPNSPLHF. The CDR3 DNA follows: TGTGCCAGTCAACGTACTCGACTGCCAAATTCACCCCTCCACTTT.

The gene calls are TRBV9 and TRBJ1-3; 8 nucleotides agree with TRBD1. Germline loops: CDR1 SGDLS, CDR2 YYNGEE. J lost 4 bases, V lost 1 base, and 1 base had no gene match. The CDR3 totals 14 residues. As DNA, the CDR3 is TGTGCCAGCAGCGTACAGGGGGCGGGAAACACCATATATTTT. Its translation is CASSVQGAGNTIYF.

The chain combines TRBV2 with TRBJ1-3, with 7 nucleotides matching TRBD1. Germline V gives CDR1 SNHLY, CDR2 FYNNEI. The CDR3 runs 15 residues. V lost 1 base, J lost 5 bases, and 5 bases stayed unmatched. The DNA for the CDR3 is TGTGCCAGCAGTGAAGTCGACAGGGCCCGAAACACCATATATTTT. Its protein product is CASSEVDRARNTIYF.

The CDR3 DNA reads as TGTGCCAGCAGTGAAACTCAACAGGGCGCTGGCTACACCTTC. It codes for CASSETQQGAGYTF. The chain is built from TRBV2 and TRBJ1-2; D possibly corresponds to TRBD1 (6 bases). The CDR3 covers 14 residues. Trimming pared 2 bases from V and 7 bases from J, leaving 14 bases between. Germline lookup yields CDR1 SNHLY and CDR2 FYNNEI.

The chain recombines TRBV27 with TRBJ1-1, with no clear D. CDR1 and CDR2 (germline): MNHEY, SMNVEV (reference sequence). Trimming shortened V by 6 bases and J by 0 bases, and 17 bases separated the two germline ends. This CDR3 region has 16 residues. The CDR3 loop is CASRPRSPIMNTEAFF. CDR3 in DNA: TGTGCCAGCAGACCGAGGAGCCCTATAATGAACACTGAAGCTTTCTTT.

V is TRBV6-1 and J is TRBJ2-3, with TRBD1 matching 9 bases. Germline values: CDR1 MNHNS, CDR2 SASEGT. The junction had 9 bases not matched to a gene; V was cut back by 4 bases and J by 4 bases. This CDR3 is 16 amino acids long. CDR3 region: CASSVEAGQGADTQYF. CDR3 coding DNA: TGTGCCAGCAGTGTTGAAGCGGGACAGGGCGCAGATACGCAGTATTTT.

This chain connects TRBV6-5 to TRBJ2-7; D may be TRBD2 (5 bases). This CDR3 comprises 15 residues. The V end lost 8 bases, the J end lost 1 base, and 18 bases lay between the germline ends. In germline, CDR1 is MNHEY, CDR2 SVGAGI. CDR3 sequence: CASRGSQMGSYEQYF. The CDR3 region has the DNA TGTGCCAGCCGGGGTTCGCAAATGGGGTCCTACGAGCAGTACTTC.

Regarding this clone: The germline gene is not matched at one end of the junction; a read error may be the cause. The genes are TRBV11-2 and TRBJ2-7, with 9 bases identical to TRBD1. Germline assignment: CDR1 SGHAT and CDR2 FQNNGV. CDR3 size: 16 residues. CDR3 sequence (DNA): TGTGTCAGCAGCTTAGCAGGGACAGGGCTGGGGTTCGAGCAGTACTTC. Residues: CVSSLAGTGLGFEQYF.

The V call is TRBV9, the J call TRBJ1-1; the match to TRBD1 covers 10 bases. The CDR3 covers 16 residues. V dropped 4 bases and J dropped 3; count of bases not matched to a gene: 9. CDR1 SGDLS and CDR2 YYNGEE come from the germline V gene. CDR3 bases: TGTGCCAGCAGCATGTCCCGGGACAGGGGTGACACTGAAGCTTTCTTT. Amino acids: CASSMSRDRGDTEAFF.

The chain carries TRBV7-6 and TRBJ2-1, with 10 bases that match TRBD2. V dropped 5 bases and J dropped 5; count of bases not matched to a gene: 9. The V gene's germline CDR1 is SGHVS and CDR2 FNYEAQ. This CDR3 contains 16 residues. CDR3 sequence (DNA): TGTGCCAGCAGCGTCCTCAGCGGGAGGGGGAACAATGAGCAGTTCTTC. Protein product: CASSVLSGRGNNEQFF.

This clone appeared a few times. The V gene is TRBV28, the J gene TRBJ2-5; perhaps TRBD1 as D (6 bases). Germline V gives CDR1 MDHEN, CDR2 SYDVKM. This CDR3 has 14 residues. V was pared by 4 bases and J by 1 base, with 10 bases between. The CDR3 here is CASSSPDSQETQYF. CDR3 nucleotides: TGTGCCAGCAGTTCGCCGGACAGCCAAGAGACCCAGTACTTC. Drawing the rest from reference TRBV28 and TRBJ2-5, the complete variable domain is DVKVTQSSRYLVKRTGEKVFLECVQDMDHENMFWYRQDPGLGLRLIYFSYDVKMKEKGDIPEGYSVSREKKERFSLILESASTNQTSMYLCASSSPDSQETQYFGPGTRLLVL.

The rearrangement joins TRBV9 to TRBJ1-2, with TRBD1 matching over 7 bases. The CDR3 is 16 amino acids. CDR1 is SGDLS and CDR2 is YYNGEE in the germline V gene. Trimming at V came to 0 bases and at J to 4 bases, leaving 9 bases not matched to a gene. The DNA of the CDR3 is TGTGCCAGCAGCGTAGGACCGGGGGACAGAATCTATGGCTACACCTTC. Its protein is CASSVGPGDRIYGYTF.

The chain has TRBV18 and TRBJ1-1; 8 bases fit TRBD1. Germline V CDR1 and CDR2: KGHSH, LQKENI. The CDR3 sequence is 13 residues long. J was trimmed by 4 bases and V by 5 bases; bases with no gene match: 3. In DNA, the CDR3 is TGTGCCAGCTCATTCCAGGGGGCCACTGAAGCTTTCTTT. Residues: CASSFQGATEAFF.

V is TRBV6-2 or TRBV6-3 and J is TRBJ2-3; 8 bases map to TRBD2. CDR1 is MNHEY and CDR2 is SVGEGT in the germline V gene. The CDR3 sequence is 15 residues long. The V segment lost 6 bases and the J segment 3 bases; nucleotides outside the gene matches: 8. CDR3 in DNA: TGTGCCAGCAGCCCTGGACTAGCAAAGACAGATACGCAGTATTTT. Translation gives CASSPGLAKTDTQYF.

To note about this clone: A read error may explain this, as a much larger clone is one base away. This specimen includes other DNA sequences encoding the same CDR3. This rearrangement joins TRBV25-1 to TRBJ2-5; D may be TRBD2 (5 bases). Germline V gene data show CDR1 as MGHDK and CDR2 as SYGVNS. The CDR3 loop spans 16 amino acids. This CDR3 is CASSESPERPQETQYF. The CDR3 DNA reads TGTGCCAGCAGTGAATCCCCCGAGCGGCCGCAAGAAACCCAGTACTTC.

V gene TRBV19 combines with J gene TRBJ2-1; D is possibly TRBD1 (6 bases). CDR3 length: 15 amino acids. The germline CDR1 and CDR2 sequences are LNHDA and SQIVND (reference sequence). Between the trimmed V and J ends, which lost 3 bases and 8 bases, there was a span of 17 bases. The CDR3 is CASSIRDTVFDEQFF. CDR3 DNA: TGTGCCAGTAGTATCCGGGACACGGTATTCGATGAGCAGTTCTTC. The variable domain in full, with the rest retrieved from reference TRBV19 and TRBJ2-1, is DGGITQSPKYLFRKEGQNVTLSCEQNLNHDAMYWYRQDPGQGLRLIYYSQIVNDFQKGDIAEGYSVSREKKESFPLTVTSAQKNPTAFYLCASSIRDTVFDEQFFGPGTRLTVL.

V usage is TRBV18 and J usage is TRBJ2-2; D uncertain. Germline V lookup: CDR1 KGHSH, CDR2 LQKENI. Trimming pared 4 bases from V and 2 bases from J, leaving 11 bases between. CDR3 length equals 15 residues. The CDR3 spells CASSLEVANTGELFF. The CDR3 DNA sequence: TGTGCCAGCTCACTCGAAGTAGCTAACACCGGGGAGCTGTTTTTT.

In its sample, this clone was seen a few times. Within the sample, other DNA sequences also encode this same CDR3. CDR3 in DNA: TGTGCCAGCTCACCGGGACAGGGGAACTATGGCTACACCTTC. This translates into CASSPGQGNYGYTF. The chain joins TRBV18 to TRBJ1-2; 10 bases align to TRBD1. The CDR3 extends over 14 amino acids. CDR1 and CDR2 (germline): KGHSH, LQKENI. Trimming removed 3 bases from V and 2 bases from J; junction bases left unmatched: 0.

The V call is TRBV25-1, the J call TRBJ1-5; TRBD1 matches 9 bases. The CDR3 extends over 15 amino acids. The germline V gene has CDR1 MGHDK and CDR2 SYGVNS. Germline trimming cut 1 base from V and 7 bases from J; bases unmatched to any gene: 5. In DNA form, the CDR3 reads TGTGCCAGCAGTGAATCTGGGACAGGGAACCAGCCCCAGCATTTT. Amino acids: CASSESGTGNQPQHF.